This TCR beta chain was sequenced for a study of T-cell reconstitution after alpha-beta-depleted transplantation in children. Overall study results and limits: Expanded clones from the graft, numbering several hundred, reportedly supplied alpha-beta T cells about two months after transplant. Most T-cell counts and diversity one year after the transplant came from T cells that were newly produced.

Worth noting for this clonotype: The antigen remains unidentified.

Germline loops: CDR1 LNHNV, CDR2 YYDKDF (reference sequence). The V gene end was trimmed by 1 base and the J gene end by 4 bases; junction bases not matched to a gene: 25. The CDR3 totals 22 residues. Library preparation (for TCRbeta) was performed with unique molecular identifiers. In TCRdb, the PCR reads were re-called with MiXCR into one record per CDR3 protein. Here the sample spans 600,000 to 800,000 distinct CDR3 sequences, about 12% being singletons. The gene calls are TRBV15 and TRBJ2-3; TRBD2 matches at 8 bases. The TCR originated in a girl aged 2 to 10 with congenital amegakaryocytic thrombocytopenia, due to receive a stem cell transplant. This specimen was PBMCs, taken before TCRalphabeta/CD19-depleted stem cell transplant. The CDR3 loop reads CATSRVLPDYANSGMGADTQYF. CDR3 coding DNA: TGTGCCACCAGCAGAGTCCTCCCGGATTACGCAAATAGCGGGATGGGTGCAGATACGCAGTATTTT.